The source of this T cell receptor beta chain is a study of OX40 agonist ivuxolimab in advanced cancers. Study summary: Intravenous ivuxolimab at 0.01 to 10 mg/kg was given to patients every 2 weeks.

The data were produced by immunoSEQ multiplex PCR, yet TCRdb's version contains in-frame clones alone and is incomplete. The data show about 45,000 clones, approximately 84% seen once. The V end lost 4 bases, the J end lost 7 bases, and 24 bases lay between the germline ends. This CDR3 is built from 17 residues. CDR1 is MNHEY and CDR2 is SMNVEV in the germline V gene (reference sequence). Study-wide results and limits: On average, CD8+ T cells showed a greater number of expanded clones than CD4+. There were also nonresponders showing low normalized T-cell clonal expansion.

About this clone: What it recognizes is unknown.

The investigators sampled blood at baseline, at cycle 4 day 1, and at cycle 7 day 1. This clonotype was obtained from an adult with an advanced solid tumor such as melanoma, head and neck, liver or kidney cancer. The source material was CD4+ or CD8+ T cells sorted from blood, sampled in a trial of the OX40 agonist ivuxolimab. This sequence joins TRBV27 and TRBJ2-3, with D possibly being TRBD2 (6 bases). The CDR3 spells CASSSPGDTFPRNTQYF. The CDR3 DNA is TGTGCCAGCAGTTCCCCGGGGGATACCTTCCCCAGGAATACGCAGTATTTT.